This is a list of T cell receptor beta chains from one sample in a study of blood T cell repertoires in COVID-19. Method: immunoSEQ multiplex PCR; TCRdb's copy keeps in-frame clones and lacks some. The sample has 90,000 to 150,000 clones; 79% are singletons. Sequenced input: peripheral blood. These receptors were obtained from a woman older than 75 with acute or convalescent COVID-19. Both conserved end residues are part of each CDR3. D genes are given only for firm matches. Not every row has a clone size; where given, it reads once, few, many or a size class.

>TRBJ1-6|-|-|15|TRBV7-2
CASSLGAGYNSPLHF
TGTGCCAGCAGCTTAGGGGCGGGTTATAATTCACCCCTCCACTTT
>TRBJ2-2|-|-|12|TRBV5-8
CASSGYTGELFF
TGTGCCAGCTCAGGGTATACCGGGGAGCTGTTTTTT
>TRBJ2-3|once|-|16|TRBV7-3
CASSPVGGASTDTQYF
TGTGCCAGCAGCCCGGTGGGGGGGGCTAGCACAGATACGCAGTATTTT
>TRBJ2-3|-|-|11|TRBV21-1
CASLAGGAQYF
TGTGCCAGCCTAGCGGGAGGTGCGCAGTATTTT
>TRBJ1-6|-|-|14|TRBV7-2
CASSSGTPNSPLHF
TGTGCCAGCAGCTCCGGGACACCAAATTCACCCCTCCACTTT
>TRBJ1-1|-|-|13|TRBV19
CASSITGSAEAFF
TGTGCCAGTAGTATAACCGGGAGCGCTGAAGCTTTCTTT
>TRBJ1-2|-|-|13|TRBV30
CAWSATRSYGYTF
TGTGCCTGGAGCGCCACGAGGAGCTATGGCTACACCTTC
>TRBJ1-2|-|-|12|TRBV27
CASSYKGGGYTF
TGTGCCAGCAGTTATAAGGGAGGTGGCTACACCTTC
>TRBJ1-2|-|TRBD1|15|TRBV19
CASSTPGGQGRGYTF
TGTGCCAGTAGTACGCCCGGGGGACAGGGACGTGGCTACACCTTC
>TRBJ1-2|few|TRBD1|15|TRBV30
CAWSTVQGAEGGYTF
TGTGCCTGGAGTACCGTCCAGGGGGCGGAAGGAGGCTACACCTTC